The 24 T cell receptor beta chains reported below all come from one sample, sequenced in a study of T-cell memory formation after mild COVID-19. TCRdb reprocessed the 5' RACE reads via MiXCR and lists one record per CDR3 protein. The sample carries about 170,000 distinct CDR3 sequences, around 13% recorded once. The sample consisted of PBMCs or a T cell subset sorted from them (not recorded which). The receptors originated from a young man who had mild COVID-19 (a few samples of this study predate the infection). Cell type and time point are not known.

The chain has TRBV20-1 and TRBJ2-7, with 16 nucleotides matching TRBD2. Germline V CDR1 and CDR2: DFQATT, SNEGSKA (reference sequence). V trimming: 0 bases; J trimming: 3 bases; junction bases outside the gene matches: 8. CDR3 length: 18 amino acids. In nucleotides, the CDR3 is TGCAGTGCTAGAGATATGGGACTAGCGGGGGGGCCCTTCTACGAGCAGTACGTC. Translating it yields CSARDMGLAGGPFYEQYV.

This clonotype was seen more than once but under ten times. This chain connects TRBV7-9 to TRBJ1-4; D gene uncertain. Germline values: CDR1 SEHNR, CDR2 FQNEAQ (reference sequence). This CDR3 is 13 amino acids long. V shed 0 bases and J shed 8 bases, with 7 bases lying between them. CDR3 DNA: TGTGCCAGCAGCTTAGCAGGGTTGGAAAAACTGTTTTTT. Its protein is CASSLAGLEKLFF.

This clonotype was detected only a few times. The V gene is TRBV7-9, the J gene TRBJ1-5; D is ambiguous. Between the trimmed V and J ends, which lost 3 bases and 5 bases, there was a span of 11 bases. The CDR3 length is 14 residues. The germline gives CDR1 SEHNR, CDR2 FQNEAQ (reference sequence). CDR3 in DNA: TGTGCCAGCAGCTTGGACTCGCCCGATCAGCCCCAGCATTTT. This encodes CASSLDSPDQPQHF.

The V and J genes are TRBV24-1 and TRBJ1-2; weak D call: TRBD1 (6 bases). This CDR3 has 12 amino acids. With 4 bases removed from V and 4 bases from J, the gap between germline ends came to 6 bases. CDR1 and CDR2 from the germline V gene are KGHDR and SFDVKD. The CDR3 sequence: CATSEQGYGYTF. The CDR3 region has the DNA TGTGCCACCAGTGAACAGGGCTATGGCTACACCTTC.

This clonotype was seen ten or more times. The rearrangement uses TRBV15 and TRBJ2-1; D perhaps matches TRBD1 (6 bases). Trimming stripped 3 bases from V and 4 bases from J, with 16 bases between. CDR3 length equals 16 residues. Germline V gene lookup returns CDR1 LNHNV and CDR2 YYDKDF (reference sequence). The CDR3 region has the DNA TGTGCCACCAGCAGGCGACAGGTCCCCGGGTACAATGAGCAGTTCTTC. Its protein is CATSRRQVPGYNEQFF.

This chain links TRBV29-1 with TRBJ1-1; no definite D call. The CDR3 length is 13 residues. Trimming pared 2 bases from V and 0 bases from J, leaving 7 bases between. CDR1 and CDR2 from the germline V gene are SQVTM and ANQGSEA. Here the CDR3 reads CSVERQVNTEAFF. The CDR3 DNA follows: TGCAGCGTTGAAAGGCAGGTGAACACTGAAGCTTTCTTT.

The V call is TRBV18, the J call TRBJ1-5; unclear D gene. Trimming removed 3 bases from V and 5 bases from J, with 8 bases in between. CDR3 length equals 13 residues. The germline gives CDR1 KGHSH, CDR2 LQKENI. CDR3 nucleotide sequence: TGTGCCAGCTCACCGACTGAGCATCAGCCCCAGCATTTT. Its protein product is CASSPTEHQPQHF.

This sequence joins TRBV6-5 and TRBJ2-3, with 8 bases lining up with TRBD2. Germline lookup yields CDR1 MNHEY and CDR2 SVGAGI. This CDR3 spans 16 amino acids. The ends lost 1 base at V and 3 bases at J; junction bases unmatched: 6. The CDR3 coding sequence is TGTGCCAGCAGTTACTGGAGCGGGGGTTTGACAGATACGCAGTATTTT. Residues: CASSYWSGGLTDTQYF.

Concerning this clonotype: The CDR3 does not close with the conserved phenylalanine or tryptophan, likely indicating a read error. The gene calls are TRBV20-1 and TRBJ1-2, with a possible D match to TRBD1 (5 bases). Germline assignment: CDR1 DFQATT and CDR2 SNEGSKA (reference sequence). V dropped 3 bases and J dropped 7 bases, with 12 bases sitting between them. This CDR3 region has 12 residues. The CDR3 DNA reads TGCAGTGCTAGGCTGGGGGACCTTGGCTACACCTTA. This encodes CSARLGDLGYTL.

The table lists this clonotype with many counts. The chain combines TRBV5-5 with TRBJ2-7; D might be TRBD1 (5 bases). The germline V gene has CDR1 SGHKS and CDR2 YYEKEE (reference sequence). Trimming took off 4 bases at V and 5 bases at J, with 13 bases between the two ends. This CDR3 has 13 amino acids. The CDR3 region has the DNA TGTGCCAGCAGCCCCGGGCTCAGGGACGAGCAGTACGTC. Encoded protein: CASSPGLRDEQYV.

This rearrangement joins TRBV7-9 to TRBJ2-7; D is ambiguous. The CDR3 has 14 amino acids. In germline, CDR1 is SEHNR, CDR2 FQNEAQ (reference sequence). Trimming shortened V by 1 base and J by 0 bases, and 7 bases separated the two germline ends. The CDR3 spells CASSLGGLSYEQYF. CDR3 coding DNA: TGTGCCAGCAGCTTAGGTGGCCTCTCCTACGAGCAGTACTTC.

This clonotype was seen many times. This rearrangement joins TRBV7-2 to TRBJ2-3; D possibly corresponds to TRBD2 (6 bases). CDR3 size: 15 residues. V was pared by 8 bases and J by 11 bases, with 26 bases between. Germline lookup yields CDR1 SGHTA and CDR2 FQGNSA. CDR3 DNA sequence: TGTGCCAGCCTGCAGGGCGTGGGCTACTCGGAGGGGCAGTATTTT. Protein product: CASLQGVGYSEGQYF.

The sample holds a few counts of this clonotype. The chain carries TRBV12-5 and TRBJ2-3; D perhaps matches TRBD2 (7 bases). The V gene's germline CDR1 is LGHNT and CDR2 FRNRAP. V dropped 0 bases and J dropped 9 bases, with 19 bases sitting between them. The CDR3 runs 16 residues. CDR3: CASGLVLGGGAPTQYF. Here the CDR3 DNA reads TGTGCTAGTGGTTTGGTACTGGGCGGGGGCGCCCCGACGCAGTATTTT.

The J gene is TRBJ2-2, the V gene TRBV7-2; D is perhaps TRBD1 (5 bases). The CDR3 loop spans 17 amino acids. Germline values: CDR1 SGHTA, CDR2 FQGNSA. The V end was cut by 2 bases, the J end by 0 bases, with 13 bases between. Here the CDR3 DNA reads TGTGCCAGCAGCTTAAGTTGGGGCAGATCGAACACCGGGGAGCTGTTTTTT. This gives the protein CASSLSWGRSNTGELFF.

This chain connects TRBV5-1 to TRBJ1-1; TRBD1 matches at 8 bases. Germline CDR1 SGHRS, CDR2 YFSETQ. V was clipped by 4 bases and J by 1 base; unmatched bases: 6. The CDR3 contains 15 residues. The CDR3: CASSEGDRGNTEAFF. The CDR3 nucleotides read TGCGCCAGCAGCGAAGGAGACAGGGGGAACACTGAAGCTTTCTTT.

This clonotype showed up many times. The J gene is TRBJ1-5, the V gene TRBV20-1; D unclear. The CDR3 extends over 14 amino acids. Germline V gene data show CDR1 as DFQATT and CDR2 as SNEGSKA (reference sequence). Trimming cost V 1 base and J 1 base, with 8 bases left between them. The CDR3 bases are TGCAGTGCTAGAGCCGGGTCGAGCAATCAGCCCCAGCATTTT. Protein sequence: CSARAGSSNQPQHF.

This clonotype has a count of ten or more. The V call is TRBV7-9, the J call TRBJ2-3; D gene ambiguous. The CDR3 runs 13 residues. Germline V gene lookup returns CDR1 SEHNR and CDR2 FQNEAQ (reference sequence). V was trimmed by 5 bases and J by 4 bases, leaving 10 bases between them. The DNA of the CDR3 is TGTGCCAGCAGCCCCCTTGGGGCAGATACGCAGTATTTT. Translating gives CASSPLGADTQYF. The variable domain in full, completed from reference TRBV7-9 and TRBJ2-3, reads DTGVSQNPRHKITKRGQNVTFRCDPISEHNRLYWYRQTLGQGPEFLTYFQNEAQLEKSRLLSDRFSAERPKGSFSTLEIQRTEQGDSAMYLCASSPLGADTQYFGPGTRLTVL.

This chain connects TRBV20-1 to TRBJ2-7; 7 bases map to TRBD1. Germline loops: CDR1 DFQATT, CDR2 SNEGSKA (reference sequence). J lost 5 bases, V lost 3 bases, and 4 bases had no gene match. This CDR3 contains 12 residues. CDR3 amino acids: CSASDRVNEQYF. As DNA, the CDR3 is TGCAGTGCTAGTGACAGGGTCAACGAGCAGTACTTC.

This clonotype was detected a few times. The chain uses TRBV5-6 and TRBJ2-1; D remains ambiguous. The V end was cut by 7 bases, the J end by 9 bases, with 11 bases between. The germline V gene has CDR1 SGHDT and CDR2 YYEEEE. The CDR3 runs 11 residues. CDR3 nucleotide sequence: TGTGCCAGCGGACGGCCCAGTGAGCAGTTCTTC. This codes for CASGRPSEQFF. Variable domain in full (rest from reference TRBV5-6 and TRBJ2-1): DAGVTQSPTHLIKTRGQQVTLRCSPKSGHDTVSWYQQALGQGPQFIFQYYEEEERQRGNFPDRFSGHQFPNYSSELNVNALLLGDSALYLCASGRPSEQFFGPGTRLTVL.

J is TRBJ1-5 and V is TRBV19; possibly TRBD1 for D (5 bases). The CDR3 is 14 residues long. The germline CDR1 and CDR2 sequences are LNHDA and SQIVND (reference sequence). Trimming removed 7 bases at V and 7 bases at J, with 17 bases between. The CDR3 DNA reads TGTGCCAGTAATCCCTCGGGGGTAGTCCAGCCCCAGCATTTT. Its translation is CASNPSGVVQPQHF.

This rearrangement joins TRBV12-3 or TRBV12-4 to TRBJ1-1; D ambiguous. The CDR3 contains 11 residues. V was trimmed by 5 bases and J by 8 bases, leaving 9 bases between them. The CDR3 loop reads CASSTLMEAFF. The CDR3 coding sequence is TGTGCCAGCAGTACCCTCATGGAAGCTTTCTTT.

The CDR3 bases are TGTGCCAGTACAACGGCCCACGGCAATCAGCCCCAGCATTTT. This encodes CASTTAHGNQPQHF. The V gene is TRBV19, the J gene TRBJ1-5; D ambiguous. V was pared by 7 bases and J by 2 bases, with 12 bases between. Germline V gene sequence: CDR1 LNHDA, CDR2 SQIVND (reference sequence). The CDR3 extends over 14 amino acids.

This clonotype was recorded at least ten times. CDR3 DNA: TGTGCCAGCAGAAGATCCCCCTGGGATCAAGATACGCAGTATTTT. This codes for CASRRSPWDQDTQYF. The chain joins TRBV6-2 or TRBV6-3 to TRBJ2-3; D call uncertain. CDR3 length equals 15 residues. The ends were cut back, 6 bases at V and 5 bases at J, with 18 bases in the middle. Germline-derived CDR1 and CDR2 are MNHEY and SVGEGT.

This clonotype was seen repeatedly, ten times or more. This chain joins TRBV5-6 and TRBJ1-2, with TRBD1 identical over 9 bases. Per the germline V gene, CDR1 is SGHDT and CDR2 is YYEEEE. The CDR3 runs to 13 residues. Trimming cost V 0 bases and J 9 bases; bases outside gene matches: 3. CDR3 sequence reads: CASSLDRGQSYTF. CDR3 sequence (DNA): TGTGCCAGCAGCTTGGACAGGGGGCAAAGCTACACCTTC.